This T cell receptor (beta chain) derives from a study of sequential checkpoint blockade in melanoma. At the level of the study: First-line arms were nivolumab then ipilimumab, or the reverse, randomized 1:1. Maintenance nivolumab came after either treatment sequence.

Treatment indicated: randomized to nivolumab then ipilimumab (arm A) or the reverse (arm B). Patients had received no earlier DNA-damaging chemotherapy. Sorted cells were live CD3+CD8+, lacking CD19 and CD56, from PBMCs. This table comes from immunoSEQ multiplex PCR, and its TCRdb copy is limited to in-frame clones, with some not included. The sample records some 6,000 clones, around nine tenths being singletons. CDR1 and CDR2 (germline): SGHNT, YYREEE (reference sequence). The CDR3 spans 15 residues. The V gene lost 1 base and the J gene lost 7 bases, with 15 bases spanning the gap. The chain recombines TRBV5-4 with TRBJ1-3, with D maybe TRBD1 (6 bases). The receptor was derived from a human donor with melanoma. Sequencing was performed on CD8+ T cells sorted from blood (inferred from file names), taken from a patient given nivolumab and ipilimumab in sequence. In nucleotides, the CDR3 is TGTGCCAGCAGCTTGAGGGGGGGTCTAACGAACACCATATATTTT. Translated: CASSLRGGLTNTIYF. The full variable domain, rest sourced from reference TRBV5-4 and TRBJ1-3, is ETGVTQSPTHLIKTRGQQVTLRCSSQSGHNTVSWYQQALGQGPQFIFQYYREEENGRGNFPPRFSGLQFPNYSSELNVNALELDDSALYLCASSLRGGLTNTIYFGEGSWLTVV.